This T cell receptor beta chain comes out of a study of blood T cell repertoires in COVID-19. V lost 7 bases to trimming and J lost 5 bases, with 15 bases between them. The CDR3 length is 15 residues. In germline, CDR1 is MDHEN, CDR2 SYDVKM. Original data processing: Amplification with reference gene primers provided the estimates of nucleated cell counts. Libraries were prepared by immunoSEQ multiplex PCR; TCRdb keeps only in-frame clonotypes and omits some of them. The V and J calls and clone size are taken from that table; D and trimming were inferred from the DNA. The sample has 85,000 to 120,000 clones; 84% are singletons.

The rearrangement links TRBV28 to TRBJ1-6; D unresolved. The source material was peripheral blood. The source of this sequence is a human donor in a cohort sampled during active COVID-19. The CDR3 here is CASNPQSTNNSPLHF. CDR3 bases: TGTGCCAGCAACCCCCAGTCGACAAATAATTCACCCCTCCACTTT.